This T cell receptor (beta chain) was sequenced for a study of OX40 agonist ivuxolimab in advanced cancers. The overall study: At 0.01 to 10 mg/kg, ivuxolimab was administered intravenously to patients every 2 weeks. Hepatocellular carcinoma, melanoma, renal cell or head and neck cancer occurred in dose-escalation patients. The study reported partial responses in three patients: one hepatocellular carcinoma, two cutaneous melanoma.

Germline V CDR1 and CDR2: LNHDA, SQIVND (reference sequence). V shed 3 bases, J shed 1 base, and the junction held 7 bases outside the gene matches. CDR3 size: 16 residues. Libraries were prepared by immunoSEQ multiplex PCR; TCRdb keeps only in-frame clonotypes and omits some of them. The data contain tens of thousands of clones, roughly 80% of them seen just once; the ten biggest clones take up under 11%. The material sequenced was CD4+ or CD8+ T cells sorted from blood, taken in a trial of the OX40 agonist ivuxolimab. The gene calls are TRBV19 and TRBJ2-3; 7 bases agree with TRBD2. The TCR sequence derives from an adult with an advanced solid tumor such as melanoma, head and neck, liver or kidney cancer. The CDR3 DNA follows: TGTGCCAGTAGTATTAAGCGGGAAGGGGGCACAGATACGCAGTATTTT. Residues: CASSIKREGGTDTQYF.